What follows are 26 T cell receptor beta chains derived from one specimen sequenced in a study of cytomegalovirus exposure and HLA in healthy donors. A multiplex PCR was run with 60 Vbeta primers and 13 Jbeta primers. Here immunoSEQ multiplex PCR was the method, and the copy in TCRdb shows in-frame clones only, minus some. The table lists fewer than 150,000 clones, over 60% of them singletons. Sequenced sample: PBMCs. The receptors were sampled from a woman aged 40 to 50 in good health and CMV-seropositive.

This chain links TRBV5-4 with TRBJ1-2, with D perhaps matching TRBD1 (6 bases). The length of the CDR3 is 14 residues. Germline V gene sequence: CDR1 SGHNT, CDR2 YYREEE (reference sequence). V was cut by 4 bases and J by 4 bases, with 14 bases left in between. The CDR3: CASSPDTGSYGYTF. Written as DNA, the CDR3 is TGTGCCAGCAGCCCGGATACAGGGTCCTATGGCTACACCTTC.

The chain employs TRBV19 and TRBJ2-5, with 12 bases that match TRBD2. This CDR3 contains 15 residues. The ends lost 8 bases at V and 4 bases at J; junction bases unmatched: 8. Germline V gene lookup returns CDR1 LNHDA and CDR2 SQIVND (reference sequence). DNA of the CDR3: TGTGCCAGTTCTAGCGGGGGGGCCCTGGGAGAGACCCAGTACTTC. Residues: CASSSGGALGETQYF. Based on the CDR3 plus reference TRBV19 and TRBJ2-5, the full variable domain is DGGITQSPKYLFRKEGQNVTLSCEQNLNHDAMYWYRQDPGQGLRLIYYSQIVNDFQKGDIAEGYSVSREKKESFPLTVTSAQKNPTAFYLCASSSGGALGETQYFGPGTRLLVL.

The rearrangement joins TRBV7-2 to TRBJ2-5; TRBD2 aligns across 8 bases. The CDR3 covers 16 residues. The J segment lost 2 bases and the V segment lost 5 bases, leaving 10 bases of the junction unmatched. Germline CDR1 reads SGHTA; CDR2 reads FQGNSA. The CDR3 region is CASSPLRGGGQETQYF. Written as DNA, the CDR3 is TGTGCCAGCAGCCCCCTACGGGGGGGTGGGCAAGAGACCCAGTACTTC.

The V and J genes are TRBV4-1 and TRBJ2-7; D ambiguous. The CDR3 length is 15 residues. Deletions cut 1 base from V and 0 bases from J, with 10 bases between. Germline CDR1 reads MGHRA; CDR2 reads YSYEKL. The CDR3 DNA is TGCGCCAGCAGCCAAGTGTCGGGTAACTCCTACGAGCAGTACTTC. It encodes CASSQVSGNSYEQYF.

The chain links TRBV2 to TRBJ1-1; TRBD1 is a possible D gene (6 bases). CDR1 SNHLY and CDR2 FYNNEI come from the germline V gene. The V end lost 6 bases, the J end lost 9 bases, and 17 bases lay between the germline ends. The CDR3 is 13 residues long. CDR3 sequence reads: CASSNREAAKAFF. CDR3 nucleotides: TGTGCCAGCAGCAACAGGGAAGCGGCCAAAGCTTTCTTT. Combining the CDR3 with reference TRBV2 and TRBJ1-1 gives the whole variable domain EPEVTQTPSHQVTQMGQEVILRCVPISNHLYFYWYRQILGQKVEFLVSFYNNEISEKSEIFDDQFSVERPDGSNFTLKIRSTKLEDSAMYFCASSNREAAKAFFGQGTRLTVV.

V usage is TRBV19 and J usage is TRBJ1-5; TRBD1 is a possible D gene (5 bases). Between the trimmed V and J ends, which lost 4 bases and 7 bases, there was a span of 11 bases. Germline V gene data show CDR1 as LNHDA and CDR2 as SQIVND (reference sequence). The CDR3 is 13 amino acids. The CDR3, as DNA: TGTGCCAGTAGTAAGGACATTTCCCAGCCCCAGCATTTT. Amino acids: CASSKDISQPQHF.

The rearrangement joins TRBV7-9 to TRBJ1-4; no definite D call. The germline gives CDR1 SEHNR, CDR2 FQNEAQ (reference sequence). The CDR3 is 14 amino acids. Deletions cut 5 bases from V and 2 bases from J, with 9 bases between. As DNA, the CDR3 is TGTGCCAGCAGCCAACAGTCCACTAATGAAAAACTGTTTTTT. This codes for CASSQQSTNEKLFF.

The chain employs TRBV18 and TRBJ1-5; TRBD1 agrees at 7 bases. The CDR3 extends over 14 amino acids. Looked up from germline, CDR1 is KGHSH and CDR2 is LQKENI. V gave up 5 bases and J gave up 4 bases; unmatched junction bases: 5. CDR3 residues: CASSFGQVNQPQHF. The CDR3 DNA follows: TGTGCCAGCTCATTTGGACAGGTGAATCAGCCCCAGCATTTT. Supplemented by reference TRBV18 and TRBJ1-5, the full variable domain reads NAGVMQNPRHLVRRRGQEARLRCSPMKGHSHVYWYRQLPEEGLKFMVYLQKENIIDESGMPKERFSAEFPKEGPSILRIQQVVRGDSAAYFCASSFGQVNQPQHFGDGTRLSIL.

The rearrangement joins TRBV27 to TRBJ1-3, with a possible D match to TRBD1 (6 bases). The CDR3 is 15 amino acids. V lost 4 bases to trimming and J lost 3 bases, with 13 bases between them. The germline gives CDR1 MNHEY, CDR2 SMNVEV (reference sequence). The CDR3 protein is CASSSVPGHGNTIYF. As DNA, the CDR3 is TGTGCCAGCAGTTCAGTCCCGGGACATGGAAACACCATATATTTT.

The chain uses TRBV7-9 and TRBJ2-7; TRBD2 aligns across 11 bases. Germline V lookup: CDR1 SEHNR, CDR2 FQNEAQ (reference sequence). J was trimmed by 7 bases and V by 1 base; bases with no gene match: 9. This CDR3 is built from 16 residues. The CDR3 protein is CASSLGASGGPDEQYF. CDR3 DNA sequence: TGTGCCAGCAGCTTAGGGGCTAGCGGGGGGCCGGATGAGCAGTACTTC.

This rearrangement joins TRBV19 to TRBJ1-2, with TRBD1 matching over 11 bases. The germline CDR1 and CDR2 sequences are LNHDA and SQIVND (reference sequence). The CDR3 has 15 amino acids. Trimming cost V 8 bases and J 5 bases; bases outside gene matches: 10. The CDR3 bases are TGTGCCAGTCAGGGCCTCGGACAGGGGGCGTATGGCTACACCTTC. It codes for CASQGLGQGAYGYTF.

This chain's CDR3 is CASSISAGTAYEQYF. The DNA for the CDR3 is TGTGCCAGTAGCATCTCAGCGGGTACCGCCTACGAGCAGTACTTC. V and J are TRBV19 and TRBJ2-7, with TRBD2 as a possible D gene (6 bases). This CDR3 has 15 residues. Germline V CDR1 and CDR2: LNHDA, SQIVND (reference sequence). V was clipped by 6 bases and J by 2 bases, with 17 bases between them.

There are a few counts of this clone. The chain employs TRBV6-1 and TRBJ2-3; TRBD1 aligns across 7 bases. This CDR3 is built from 15 residues. Germline V CDR1 and CDR2: MNHNS, SASEGT. With V trimmed by 7 bases and J by 6 bases, 13 bases remained unmatched. The chain's CDR3 is CASKAPGQSSDTQYF. The CDR3 nucleotides are TGTGCCAGCAAAGCCCCGGGACAGTCCTCTGATACGCAGTATTTT.

The chain has TRBV19 and TRBJ1-1; D not certain. Germline V gene sequence: CDR1 LNHDA, CDR2 SQIVND (reference sequence). Trimming shortened V by 3 bases and J by 11 bases, and 16 bases separated the two germline ends. This CDR3 comprises 13 residues. The CDR3 is CASSIPFRTRAFF. CDR3 bases: TGTGCCAGTAGTATTCCGTTCCGCACTCGGGCTTTCTTT.

This sequence joins TRBV7-2 and TRBJ2-5; 9 bases align to TRBD2. The CDR3 spans 16 residues. The germline CDR1 and CDR2 sequences are SGHTA and FQGNSA. V dropped 2 bases and J dropped 5; count of bases not matched to a gene: 9. CDR3: CASSLSRGRARETQYF. DNA for the CDR3: TGTGCCAGCAGCTTAAGTCGCGGGAGGGCCCGGGAGACCCAGTACTTC.

The chain couples TRBV14 to TRBJ2-2; 8 bases are a match to TRBD1. There are 15 residues in the CDR3. Germline lookup yields CDR1 SGHDN and CDR2 FVKESK. V was clipped by 3 bases and J by 4 bases; unmatched bases: 4. CDR3 sequence: CASSQITGGTGELFF. The CDR3 nucleotides are TGTGCCAGCAGCCAGATCACAGGGGGCACCGGGGAGCTGTTTTTT.

This clone was seen a few times. The chain joins TRBV5-1 to TRBJ2-5; 8 nucleotides line up with TRBD1. The ends lost 2 bases at V and 5 bases at J; junction bases unmatched: 8. The CDR3 is 15 residues long. Germline CDR1 is SGHRS and CDR2 is YFSETQ. The CDR3 DNA sequence: TGCGCCAGCAGCTTATGGGACCGGACAGGGGAGACCCAGTACTTC. Protein product: CASSLWDRTGETQYF.

The chain links TRBV5-1 to TRBJ1-2; the D is unclear. CDR3 length: 12 residues. In germline, CDR1 is SGHRS, CDR2 YFSETQ. V shed 6 bases and J shed 4 bases, with 10 bases lying between them. The CDR3 region has the DNA TGCGCCAGCACCGATACCGGCTATGGCTACACCTTC. This sequence encodes CASTDTGYGYTF.

The rearrangement uses TRBV19 and TRBJ1-2; no firm D call. The CDR3 sequence is 14 residues long. Germline CDR1 is LNHDA and CDR2 is SQIVND (reference sequence). Trimming took off 6 bases at V and 5 bases at J, with 16 bases between the two ends. CDR3 sequence (DNA): TGTGCCAGTAGGAGGAACGGAGGATATTATGGCTACACCTTC. Its protein is CASRRNGGYYGYTF.

The chain uses TRBV2 and TRBJ1-1, with 7 positions matching TRBD1. This CDR3 is built from 13 residues. Germline-derived CDR1 and CDR2 are SNHLY and FYNNEI. The V segment lost 7 bases and the J segment 1 base; nucleotides outside the gene matches: 3. As DNA, the CDR3 is TGTGCCAGCAAAACAGGGGCGAACACTGAAGCTTTCTTT. Its protein is CASKTGANTEAFF.

The V and J genes are TRBV5-1 and TRBJ1-2; maybe TRBD1 (6 bases). The CDR3 is 17 amino acids. V shed 0 bases and J shed 0 bases, with 15 bases lying between them. The germline CDR1 and CDR2 sequences are SGHRS and YFSETQ. The CDR3 DNA is TGCGCCAGCAGCTTGGGGGACACCTCGCCAGCTAACTATGGCTACACCTTC. This sequence encodes CASSLGDTSPANYGYTF.

This clone was picked up a small number of times. The chain carries TRBV6-5 and TRBJ1-6; D may be TRBD1 (6 bases). Germline V lookup: CDR1 MNHEY, CDR2 SVGAGI. The germline V and J ends were trimmed by 6 bases and 6 bases, with 9 bases remaining between them. The CDR3 contains 13 residues. As DNA, the CDR3 is TGTGCCAGCAGAGACAGGAGTAATTCACCCCTCCACTTT. It encodes CASRDRSNSPLHF.

The chain is built from TRBV15 and TRBJ1-5, with unresolved D. CDR1 LNHNV and CDR2 YYDKDF come from the germline V gene (reference sequence). The length of the CDR3 is 15 residues. V lost 1 base and J lost 7, with 14 bases in between. The CDR3 sequence is CATSRVVGSWQPQHF. CDR3 DNA sequence: TGTGCCACCAGCAGAGTTGTCGGGTCGTGGCAGCCCCAGCATTTT.

This clone was found a few times. The V call is TRBV5-1, the J call TRBJ2-7; 13 bases line up with TRBD2. The junction had 8 bases not matched to a gene; V was cut back by 4 bases and J by 7 bases. Germline CDR1 and CDR2: SGHRS and YFSETQ. The CDR3 contains 15 residues. Here the CDR3 reads CASSLTTSGGQEQYF. In DNA form, the CDR3 reads TGCGCCAGCAGCCTGACGACTAGCGGGGGGCAGGAGCAGTACTTC.

As for this clone: The same CDR3 is also encoded by other DNA sequences in this sample. The chain combines TRBV15 with TRBJ2-2, with 10 bases matching TRBD2. The CDR3 length is 19 residues. In germline, CDR1 is LNHNV, CDR2 YYDKDF (reference sequence). V trimming: 2 bases; J trimming: 3 bases; junction bases outside the gene matches: 12. The CDR3 bases are TGTGCCACCAGCAGACCTTTAGCGGGGGGCTTGAGGGACACCGGGGAGCTGTTTTTT. This translates into CATSRPLAGGLRDTGELFF.

Here the CDR3 reads CASRGLDLEQFF. The CDR3 region has the DNA TGTGCCAGTAGGGGACTGGACCTTGAGCAGTTCTTC. This chain links TRBV19 with TRBJ2-1; TRBD2 is a possible D gene (6 bases). Trimming pared 6 bases from V and 9 bases from J, leaving 12 bases between. Germline V CDR1 and CDR2: LNHDA, SQIVND (reference sequence). This CDR3 region has 12 residues. Supplemented by reference TRBV19 and TRBJ2-1, the full variable domain reads DGGITQSPKYLFRKEGQNVTLSCEQNLNHDAMYWYRQDPGQGLRLIYYSQIVNDFQKGDIAEGYSVSREKKESFPLTVTSAQKNPTAFYLCASRGLDLEQFFGPGTRLTVL.